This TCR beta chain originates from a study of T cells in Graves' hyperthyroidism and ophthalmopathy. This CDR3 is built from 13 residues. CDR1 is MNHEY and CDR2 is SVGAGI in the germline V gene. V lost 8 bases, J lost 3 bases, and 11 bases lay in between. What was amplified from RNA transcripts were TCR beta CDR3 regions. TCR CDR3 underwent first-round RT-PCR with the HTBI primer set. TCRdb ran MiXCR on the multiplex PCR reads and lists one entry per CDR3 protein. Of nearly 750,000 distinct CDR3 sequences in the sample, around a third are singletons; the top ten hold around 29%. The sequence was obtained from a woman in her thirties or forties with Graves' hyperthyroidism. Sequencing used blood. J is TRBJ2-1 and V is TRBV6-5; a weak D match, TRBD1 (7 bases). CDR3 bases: TGTGCCAGCGGCAGGGGGGACTACAATGAGCAGTTCTTC. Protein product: CASGRGDYNEQFF.